The present TCR beta chain was sequenced within a study of graft-versus-host responses after intestinal transplantation. Study at large: Transplant types were multivisceral, liver-intestinal, or isolated intestinal. The whole recipient group had anti-thymocyte globulin induction followed by tacrolimus and steroids for around 3 years.

Generated by immunoSEQ multiplex PCR, the TCRdb table keeps only in-frame clones and is missing some. In the table there are approximately 70,000 clones, roughly 92% of which are singletons. Germline V CDR1 and CDR2: LNHDA, SQIVND (reference sequence). The CDR3 is made up of 14 amino acids. V was clipped by 5 bases and J by 4 bases; unmatched bases: 6. This sample comprised bone marrow, obtained nearly 750 days after intestinal transplantation. The receptor's source is a human patient who received an intestinal transplant, so some T cells may come from the graft donor. The chain carries TRBV19 and TRBJ2-7, with 9 nucleotides matching TRBD1. The CDR3 reads CASSARDRVYEQYF. CDR3 DNA: TGTGCCAGTAGTGCCCGGGACAGGGTTTACGAGCAGTACTTC.